The 24 T cell receptor beta chains listed next were all sequenced from one sample in a study of blood T cell repertoires in COVID-19. The method was immunoSEQ multiplex PCR; TCRdb's version includes in-frame clones alone and lacks a portion of them. Found here are 55,000 to 85,000 clones, about 80% of them singletons; the top ten hold roughly 0.83%. Sample: peripheral blood. Receptor source: a woman aged 70-85 years with acute or convalescent COVID-19.

V usage is TRBV30 and J usage is TRBJ1-2; unclear D gene. This CDR3 contains 13 residues. CDR1 GTSNPN and CDR2 SVGIG come from the germline V gene (reference sequence). The ends were cut back, 1 base at V and 8 bases at J, with 14 bases in the middle. In DNA, the CDR3 is TGTGCCTGGAGTGGGGTGCAGGTAGGAGGCTACACCTTC. Its translation is CAWSGVQVGGYTF.

This clone came up a few times. This chain uses TRBV19 with TRBJ1-1; TRBD1 matches at 10 bases. Germline V CDR1 and CDR2: LNHDA, SQIVND (reference sequence). The CDR3 runs 14 residues. Trimming at V came to 6 bases and at J to 4 bases, leaving 5 bases not matched to a gene. The CDR3 nucleotides are TGTGCCAGTAGGGGGACAGGGGTTGTCACTGAAGCTTTCTTT. Translation: CASRGTGVVTEAFF.

This chain uses TRBV5-8 with TRBJ1-2; TRBD1 might be the D (6 bases). CDR1 is SGHTS and CDR2 is YDEGEE in the germline V gene. This CDR3 region has 15 residues. Trimming left V 2 bases short and J 2 bases short, with 13 bases between. The CDR3 coding sequence is TGTGCCAGCAGCTTTTCCAACAGGGTGAACTATGGCTACACCTTC. Translating it yields CASSFSNRVNYGYTF.

The V gene is TRBV6-2 or TRBV6-3, the J gene TRBJ1-5; 7 nucleotides line up with TRBD1. The germline V gene encodes CDR1 MNHEY and CDR2 SVGEGT. The V gene end was trimmed by 5 bases and the J gene end by 2 bases; junction bases not matched to a gene: 9. The CDR3 runs 16 residues. CDR3 loop: CASSPVRRGGNQPQHF. CDR3 bases: TGTGCCAGCAGTCCCGTGCGCAGGGGGGGCAATCAGCCCCAGCATTTT.

The V call is TRBV10-3, the J call TRBJ2-7, with 12 nucleotides matching TRBD2. The CDR3 has 15 residues. The V segment lost 6 bases and the J segment 2 bases; nucleotides outside the gene matches: 5. Germline CDR1 and CDR2: ENHRY and SYGVKD. The CDR3 region has the DNA TGTGCCATCAGGGGGACTAGCGGGCGAACCTACGAGCAGTACTTC. Translation: CAIRGTSGRTYEQYF.

V gene TRBV4-3 combines with J gene TRBJ1-4; tentatively, D is TRBD1 (6 bases). The CDR3 runs to 20 residues. Trimming cost V 0 bases and J 0 bases, with 20 bases left between them. Looked up from germline, CDR1 is LGHNA and CDR2 is YSLEER. CDR3 nucleotides: TGCGCCAGCAGCCAAGATCGGTTAGACAGGCCGTTTGCAACTAATGAAAAACTGTTTTTT. It translates to CASSQDRLDRPFATNEKLFF.

The V call is TRBV21-1, the J call TRBJ1-5; the tabulated D call, TRBD1, remains unverified against the DNA. TRBV21-1 represents a pseudogene. This CDR3 region has 15 residues. The CDR3 DNA follows: TGTGCCAGCAAGAGCCCGACAGGGCAGGAACAGCCCCAGCATTTT. Translation: CASKSPTGQEQPQHF.

The chain recombines TRBV29-1 with TRBJ1-2; D uncertain. The CDR3 runs to 13 residues. Germline loops: CDR1 SQVTM, CDR2 ANQGSEA. Trimming shortened V by 4 bases and J by 3 bases, and 12 bases separated the two germline ends. The CDR3 nucleotides are TGCAGCGTTGGGACTGGAGCGGACTATGGCTACACCTTC. Its translation is CSVGTGADYGYTF.

The chain couples TRBV19 to TRBJ1-1, with 12 bases identical to TRBD1. Germline assignment: CDR1 LNHDA and CDR2 SQIVND (reference sequence). The CDR3 contains 17 residues. CDR3 nucleotide sequence: TGTGCTAGTGGAGGACCGGGACAGGGGGCGGGGAACACTGAAGCTTTCTTT. This translates into CASGGPGQGAGNTEAFF.

The chain couples TRBV21-1 to TRBJ1-3; the DNA was not compared with TRBD1, the D call given in the table. TRBV21-1 counts as a pseudogene. The CDR3 sequence is 15 residues long. This CDR3 reads CARTGANYSGNTIYF. The CDR3 DNA sequence: TGTGCCAGGACAGGGGCGAATTACTCTGGAAACACCATATATTTT.

The rearrangement uses TRBV7-2 and TRBJ2-3; 14 bases fit TRBD2. The CDR3 runs 16 residues. Germline CDR1 is SGHTA and CDR2 is FQGNSA. V trimming: 5 bases; J trimming: 1 base; junction bases outside the gene matches: 2. The CDR3 DNA is TGTGCCAGCAGCCAGGGACTAGCGGGAGGCACAGATACGCAGTATTTT. Protein: CASSQGLAGGTDTQYF.

The rearrangement uses TRBV28 and TRBJ1-5, with a tentative D call TRBD1 (5 bases). The CDR3 consists of 16 residues. The ends were cut back, 3 bases at V and 2 bases at J, with 14 bases in the middle. CDR1 is MDHEN and CDR2 is SYDVKM in the germline V gene. This CDR3 reads CASSFRGLRGNQPQHF. CDR3 coding DNA: TGTGCCAGCAGTTTTAGGGGCCTCAGGGGCAATCAGCCCCAGCATTTT.

This rearrangement joins TRBV5-4 to TRBJ2-5; 7 bases agree with TRBD2. This CDR3 has 13 residues. Germline trimming cut 1 base from V and 3 bases from J; bases unmatched to any gene: 0. Germline V gene data show CDR1 as SGHNT and CDR2 as YYREEE (reference sequence). The CDR3, as DNA: TGTGCCAGCAGCTTGCGGGGGGAAGAGACCCAGTACTTC. Its translation is CASSLRGEETQYF.

The chain uses TRBV19 and TRBJ1-6, with 7 bases lining up with TRBD1. After removal of 6 bases from V and 7 bases from J, the junction contained 6 bases not matched to a gene. Germline CDR1 and CDR2: LNHDA and SQIVND (reference sequence). The CDR3 totals 14 residues. The CDR3 loop is CASRQGQQNSPLHF. CDR3 in DNA: TGTGCCAGTAGACAGGGACAGCAGAATTCACCCCTCCACTTT.

The chain joins TRBV27 to TRBJ2-7; 14 nucleotides agree with TRBD2. V lost 6 bases and J lost 2; bases outside the gene matches: 12. In germline, CDR1 is MNHEY, CDR2 SMNVEV (reference sequence). The CDR3 loop spans 18 amino acids. The CDR3 nucleotides read TGTGCCAGCAGGCCCATCTCGGGACTAGCGGGAGTCGCCTACGAGCAGTACTTC. This encodes CASRPISGLAGVAYEQYF.

V is TRBV30 and J is TRBJ1-1; TRBD1 might be the D (6 bases). The CDR3 runs 12 residues. CDR1 is GTSNPN and CDR2 is SVGIG in the germline V gene (reference sequence). V gave up 5 bases and J gave up 1 base, with 8 bases separating them. The CDR3: CAWGQRNTEAFF. The CDR3 DNA sequence: TGTGCCTGGGGACAGCGGAACACTGAAGCTTTCTTT.

The CDR3 reads CASSLSTGGLGANVLTF. CDR3 in DNA: TGTGCCAGCAGCTTAAGTACGGGGGGCCTGGGGGCCAACGTCCTGACTTTC. The V gene is TRBV7-2, the J gene TRBJ2-6; tentative D call: TRBD2 (7 bases). Germline V lookup: CDR1 SGHTA, CDR2 FQGNSA. V lost 2 bases and J lost 4, with 15 bases in between. The CDR3 has 17 amino acids.

The chain employs TRBV12-3 or TRBV12-4 and TRBJ2-7, with D possibly being TRBD1 (6 bases). Trimming cost V 3 bases and J 6 bases, with 12 bases left between them. The CDR3 is 13 residues long. The chain's CDR3 is CASSFQGWAEQYF. The DNA for the CDR3 is TGTGCCAGCAGTTTCCAGGGGTGGGCCGAGCAGTACTTC.

V is TRBV6-1 and J is TRBJ1-1; D might be TRBD1 (5 bases). Germline CDR1 is MNHNS and CDR2 is SASEGT. Deletions cut 0 bases from V and 0 bases from J, with 8 bases between. This CDR3 has 15 amino acids. The CDR3 loop is CASSEARGVNTEAFF. CDR3 DNA: TGTGCCAGCAGTGAAGCGCGGGGGGTGAACACTGAAGCTTTCTTT.

The CDR3 DNA follows: TGTGCCAGCAGACCTAATAATTCACCCCTCCACTTT. Translated, it gives CASRPNNSPLHF. The chain joins TRBV28 to TRBJ1-6; D call uncertain. V lost 6 bases to trimming and J lost 5 bases, with 5 bases between them. CDR3 length equals 12 residues. In germline, CDR1 is MDHEN, CDR2 SYDVKM.

V is TRBV5-1 and J is TRBJ2-3; D uncertain. This CDR3 is built from 16 residues. Trimming left V 4 bases short and J 4 bases short, with 19 bases between. Germline CDR1 reads SGHRS; CDR2 reads YFSETQ. CDR3 sequence: CASSTRSHSVPDTQYF. The CDR3 nucleotides read TGCGCCAGCAGCACCAGGTCGCATTCGGTCCCAGATACGCAGTATTTT.

This clone is classed as medium-sized. This chain uses TRBV6-5 with TRBJ1-1; D is ambiguous. Trimming left V 0 bases short and J 4 bases short, with 9 bases between. Per germline, CDR1 MNHEY and CDR2 SVGAGI. The CDR3 length is 14 residues. CDR3 protein: CASSYSLSGTEAFF. The CDR3 DNA sequence: TGTGCCAGCAGTTACTCGCTTTCGGGCACTGAAGCTTTCTTT.

Only a few counts were recorded for this clone. The chain links TRBV9 to TRBJ2-3; 9 bases match TRBD2. Germline V gives CDR1 SGDLS, CDR2 YYNGEE. V shed 0 bases, J shed 3 bases, and the junction held 2 bases outside the gene matches. The CDR3 has 15 residues. Written as DNA, the CDR3 is TGTGCCAGCAGCGTAGGCGGGGGGGGGACAGATACGCAGTATTTT. This codes for CASSVGGGGTDTQYF.

The J gene is TRBJ1-5, the V gene TRBV12-3 or TRBV12-4; no definite D call. The CDR3 is 13 amino acids. V was trimmed by 6 bases and J by 6 bases, leaving 12 bases between them. DNA for the CDR3: TGTGCCAGCAGCTTATCTTTTCGTCAGCCCCAGCATTTT. Translation: CASSLSFRQPQHF.